Given below is one T cell receptor beta chain in context. PCR involved 60 Vbeta and 13 Jbeta primers. The protocol was immunoSEQ multiplex PCR, while the TCRdb copy is restricted to in-frame clones and leaves out a portion. The data contain under 200,000 clones, approximately 80% of them singletons. CDR1 is MNHNY, CDR2 SVGAGI, per germline (reference sequence). V gave up 6 bases and J gave up 4 bases, with 18 bases separating them. This CDR3 region has 16 residues. These data originate in a study of cytomegalovirus exposure and HLA in healthy donors. This TCR was recovered from a woman aged 45-59 years in good health and CMV-seronegative. The J gene is TRBJ2-2, the V gene TRBV6-6, with D possibly matching TRBD2 (5 bases). What was sequenced was PBMCs. The DNA for the CDR3 is TGTGCCAGCAGCACTCTAGGAGGCCGCGGCACCGGGGAGCTGTTTTTT. Translation gives CASSTLGGRGTGELFF.